The 19 T cell receptor beta chains presented below share a single source sample, sequenced in a study of neurological immune-mediated disorders (dated by TCRdb to 2018 to 2020). The protocol used for the library was 5' RACE. Sequencing instrument: Illumina HiSeq 2500. The public reads were quality trimmed at Q25 with fastp and then assembled into clones with MiXCR by TCRdb, keeping productive beta chains. Records with the same CDR3 protein are collapsed into one entry carrying the most frequent genes and DNA. The sample table lists about 80,000 distinct CDR3 sequences, 5.8% of them with a count of one. Roughly 7.9% of the sample lies in the top ten. The sample's time point, from its label and the paper: longitudinal time-point 2. Sequencing used PBMCs. These TCRs come from a woman aged 55-69 years with multiple sclerosis.

This clonotype was observed at least ten times. The rearrangement uses TRBV27 and TRBJ2-1, with D perhaps matching TRBD1 (5 bases). CDR1 and CDR2 (germline): MNHEY, SMNVEV (reference sequence). The CDR3 totals 15 residues. Trimming left V 3 bases short and J 0 bases short, with 9 bases between. CDR3 nucleotides: TGTGCCAGCAGTTTGGGGCAGGCCTCCTACAATGAGCAGTTCTTC. Translated: CASSLGQASYNEQFF.

This clonotype was seen at least ten times. The chain has TRBV20-1 and TRBJ2-1, with 8 bases aligning to TRBD2. Unmatched junction bases numbered 9, after V lost 3 bases and J lost 5 bases. In germline, CDR1 is DFQATT, CDR2 SNEGSKA (reference sequence). The CDR3 contains 15 residues. The CDR3 bases are TGCAGTGCTAGGAAACCGGGACTAGGGCACAATGAGCAGTTCTTC. It is translated as CSARKPGLGHNEQFF.

This clonotype occurred many times. CDR3 DNA: TGTGCCACCAGCCCAACCAAGGAGACCCAGTACTTC. The encoded protein is CATSPTKETQYF. V gene TRBV15 combines with J gene TRBJ2-5; D gene ambiguous. The CDR3 is made up of 12 amino acids. The V and J ends lost 5 bases and 5 bases respectively, with 9 bases between them. Germline V CDR1 and CDR2: LNHNV, YYDKDF (reference sequence).

The table lists this clonotype with a few counts. The chain is built from TRBV18 and TRBJ1-1; D remains ambiguous. V lost 3 bases to trimming and J lost 8 bases, with 10 bases between them. Germline V lookup: CDR1 KGHSH, CDR2 LQKENI. This CDR3 is built from 12 residues. In DNA, the CDR3 is TGTGCCAGCTCACCCTTAAGGGAAGAAGCTTTCTTT. Protein sequence: CASSPLREEAFF.

This clonotype was seen repeatedly, ten times or more. The chain has TRBV6-5 and TRBJ1-1; a possible D gene is TRBD1 (5 bases). V lost 8 bases and J 1 base, leaving 14 bases between the germline ends. Per germline, CDR1 MNHEY and CDR2 SVGAGI. The CDR3 covers 14 residues. For the CDR3, the DNA is TGTGCCAGCTTTGGGGCGAGATGGAACACTGAAGCTTTCTTT. It codes for CASFGARWNTEAFF.

This clonotype came up many times. The CDR3 sequence is CSGRDGSNTGELFF. In nucleotides, the CDR3 is TGCAGCGGCCGGGACGGATCGAACACCGGGGAGCTGTTTTTT. The chain is built from TRBV29-1 and TRBJ2-2; either TRBD1 or TRBD2 may supply D (5 bases each). Germline V gene data show CDR1 as SQVTM and CDR2 as ANQGSEA. Trimming left V 7 bases short and J 0 bases short, with 12 bases between. This CDR3 region has 14 residues.

The table lists this clonotype with many counts. The rearrangement links TRBV7-9 to TRBJ1-1, with D possibly being TRBD1 (5 bases). Germline values: CDR1 SEHNR, CDR2 FQNEAQ (reference sequence). Trimming took off 3 bases at V and 5 bases at J, with 13 bases between the two ends. The CDR3 contains 14 residues. The CDR3 DNA sequence: TGTGCCAGCAGCTTCGGCCAGGGTGGGACTGAAGCTTTCTTT. This sequence encodes CASSFGQGGTEAFF. The full variable domain, with the rest looked up from reference TRBV7-9 and TRBJ1-1, is DTGVSQNPRHKITKRGQNVTFRCDPISEHNRLYWYRQTLGQGPEFLTYFQNEAQLEKSRLLSDRFSAERPKGSFSTLEIQRTEQGDSAMYLCASSFGQGGTEAFFGQGTRLTVV.

This clonotype was seen at least ten times. This chain links TRBV7-2 with TRBJ1-1; unclear D gene. Germline assignment: CDR1 SGHTA and CDR2 FQGNSA. Trimming shortened V by 5 bases and J by 9 bases, and 16 bases separated the two germline ends. The CDR3 contains 13 residues. CDR3 region: CASSPGLKLKAFF. The CDR3 DNA follows: TGTGCCAGCAGCCCCGGACTGAAGCTGAAAGCTTTCTTT.

There are many counts of this clonotype. This rearrangement joins TRBV3-1 to TRBJ2-7, with D perhaps TRBD1 (6 bases). Germline CDR1 LGHDT, CDR2 YNNKEL (reference sequence). Trimming stripped 4 bases from V and 1 base from J, with 17 bases between. CDR3 length equals 16 residues. The CDR3 coding sequence is TGTGCCAGCAGCCTGGGGACATCCGGAAGGTCCTACGAGCAGTACTTC. Encoded protein: CASSLGTSGRSYEQYF.

At least ten counts were recorded for this clonotype. The V call is TRBV7-8, the J call TRBJ2-6; 8 positions match TRBD1. The V segment lost 3 bases and the J segment 0 bases; nucleotides outside the gene matches: 10. Looked up from germline, CDR1 is SGHVS and CDR2 is FQNEAQ. The CDR3 length is 19 residues. The CDR3 reads CASSFKDRVGRSGANVLTF. DNA for the CDR3: TGTGCCAGCAGCTTTAAGGACAGGGTCGGCCGCTCTGGGGCCAACGTCCTGACTTTC.

This clonotype was counted many times. The gene calls are TRBV7-9 and TRBJ1-6; weak D call: TRBD1 (6 bases). Between the trimmed V and J ends, which lost 2 bases and 7 bases, there was a span of 6 bases. The CDR3 consists of 13 residues. The germline V gene has CDR1 SEHNR and CDR2 FQNEAQ (reference sequence). The CDR3 bases are TGTGCCAGCAGCTTACAGGGGAATTCACCCCTCCACTTT. Translation: CASSLQGNSPLHF.

In this sample, this clonotype turned up many times. The CDR3 loop reads CASTPGGVGANVLTF. The CDR3 DNA sequence: TGCGCCAGCACCCCGGGAGGGGTTGGGGCCAACGTCCTGACTTTC. V usage is TRBV5-1 and J usage is TRBJ2-6; 8 nucleotides line up with TRBD2. This CDR3 contains 15 residues. Germline V gives CDR1 SGHRS, CDR2 YFSETQ. V dropped 6 bases and J dropped 3; count of bases not matched to a gene: 5.

A note on this clonotype: This could be a read error, since a much larger clone is one nucleotide away. The chain is built from TRBV25-1 and TRBJ1-4, with D uncertain. Germline CDR1 reads MGHDK; CDR2 reads SYGVNS. This CDR3 has 13 residues. With 2 bases removed from V and 10 bases from J, the gap between germline ends came to 11 bases. The CDR3 loop is CASSENGRVKLFF. The CDR3, as DNA: TGTGCCAGCAGTGAAAATGGACGCGTAAAACTGTTTTTT.

This clonotype has a count of ten or more. This sequence joins TRBV12-3 or TRBV12-4 and TRBJ1-1; D unclear. This CDR3 is 14 amino acids long. The V end lost 5 bases, the J end lost 1 base, and 11 bases lay between the germline ends. The CDR3 region is CASSQRRRNTEAFF. CDR3 DNA sequence: TGTGCCAGCAGTCAACGCAGGAGGAACACTGAAGCTTTCTTT.

The rearrangement uses TRBV5-1 and TRBJ2-7, with D tentatively TRBD2 (7 bases). Trimming removed 0 bases at V and 2 bases at J, with 9 bases between. The CDR3 is 14 residues long. The V gene's germline CDR1 is SGHRS and CDR2 YFSETQ. Written as DNA, the CDR3 is TGCGCCAGCAGCTTGGAAGGGGGGGCCTACGAGCAGTACTTC. Residues: CASSLEGGAYEQYF.

This clonotype was recorded many times. This chain connects TRBV20-1 to TRBJ2-3; D possibly corresponds to TRBD1 (5 bases). V was trimmed by 2 bases and J by 3 bases, leaving 12 bases between them. This CDR3 region has 14 residues. The germline V gene encodes CDR1 DFQATT and CDR2 SNEGSKA (reference sequence). CDR3 in amino acids: CSARKDITTDTQYF. The DNA for the CDR3 is TGCAGTGCTAGAAAGGACATTACAACAGATACGCAGTATTTT.

The sample holds many counts of this clonotype. The rearrangement links TRBV20-1 to TRBJ2-1, with TRBD2 identical over 7 bases. J was trimmed by 1 base and V by 3 bases; bases with no gene match: 3. The CDR3 runs 14 residues. CDR1 DFQATT and CDR2 SNEGSKA come from the germline V gene (reference sequence). The CDR3 reads CSASLRESYNEQFF. The CDR3 DNA follows: TGCAGTGCTAGCTTGCGGGAGTCCTACAATGAGCAGTTCTTC.

This clonotype was seen repeatedly, ten times or more. The CDR3 sequence: CASSLVLATHNEQFF. The CDR3 DNA reads TGCGCCAGCAGCTTGGTTCTAGCGACCCACAATGAGCAGTTCTTC. V gene TRBV5-1 combines with J gene TRBJ2-1; D perhaps matches TRBD2 (6 bases). Deletions cut 0 bases from V and 5 bases from J, with 12 bases between. The germline V gene encodes CDR1 SGHRS and CDR2 YFSETQ. The CDR3 is made up of 15 amino acids. The complete variable domain, with remaining parts taken from reference TRBV5-1 and TRBJ2-1, reads KAGVTQTPRYLIKTRGQQVTLSCSPISGHRSVSWYQQTPGQGLQFLFEYFSETQRNKGNFPGRFSGRQFSNSRSEMNVSTLELGDSALYLCASSLVLATHNEQFFGPGTRLTVL.

This clonotype was recorded many times. V is TRBV5-5 and J is TRBJ2-1; D unresolved. This CDR3 region has 13 residues. Trimming cost V 0 bases and J 6 bases, with 7 bases left between them. The germline V gene has CDR1 SGHKS and CDR2 YYEKEE (reference sequence). The CDR3 DNA follows: TGTGCCAGCAGCTTGGTGGTGATCAATGAGCAGTTCTTC. Protein product: CASSLVVINEQFF.